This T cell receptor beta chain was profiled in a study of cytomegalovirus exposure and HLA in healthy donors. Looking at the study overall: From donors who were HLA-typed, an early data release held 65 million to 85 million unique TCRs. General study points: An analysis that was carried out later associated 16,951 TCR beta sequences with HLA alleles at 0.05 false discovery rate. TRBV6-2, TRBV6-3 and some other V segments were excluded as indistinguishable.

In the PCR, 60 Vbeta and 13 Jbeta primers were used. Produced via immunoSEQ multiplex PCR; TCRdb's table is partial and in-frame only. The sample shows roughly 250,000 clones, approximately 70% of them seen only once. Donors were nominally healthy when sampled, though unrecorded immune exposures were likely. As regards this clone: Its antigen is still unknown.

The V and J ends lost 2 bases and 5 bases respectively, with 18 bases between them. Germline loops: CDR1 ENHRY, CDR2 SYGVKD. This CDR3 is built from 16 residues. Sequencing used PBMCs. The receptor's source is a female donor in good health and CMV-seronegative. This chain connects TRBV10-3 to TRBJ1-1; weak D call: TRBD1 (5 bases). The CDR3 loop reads CAISEVPGIGGTEAFF. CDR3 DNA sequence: TGTGCCATCAGTGAGGTACCTGGAATCGGGGGTACTGAAGCTTTCTTT.